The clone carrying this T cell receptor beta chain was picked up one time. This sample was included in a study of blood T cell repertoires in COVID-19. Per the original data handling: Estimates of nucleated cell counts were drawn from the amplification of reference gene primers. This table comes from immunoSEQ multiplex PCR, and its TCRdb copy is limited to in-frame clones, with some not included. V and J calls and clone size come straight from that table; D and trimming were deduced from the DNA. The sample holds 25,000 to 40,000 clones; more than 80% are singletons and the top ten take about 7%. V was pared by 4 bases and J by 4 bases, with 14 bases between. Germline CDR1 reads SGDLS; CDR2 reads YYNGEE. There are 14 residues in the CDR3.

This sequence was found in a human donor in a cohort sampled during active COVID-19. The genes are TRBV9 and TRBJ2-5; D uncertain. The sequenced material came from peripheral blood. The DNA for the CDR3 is TGTGCCAGCAGCTACCGCTGGGCCTCAGAGACCCAGTACTTC. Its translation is CASSYRWASETQYF.